Listed below are T cell receptor beta chains from one sample, sequenced in a study of identical twins. In TCRdb, the 5' RACE reads were re-called with MiXCR into one record per CDR3 protein. The table lists a few hundred thousand distinct CDR3 sequences, 9% to 10% of them singletons. These data also featured in a second study, about yellow fever vaccine responses in identical twins.

Sequencing used PBMCs. The receptors shown here come from a woman under 30 in good health. Each CDR3 is given with its conserved first and last residue. Fields, in order: clone size, J gene, D gene, V gene, CDR3 protein, CDR3 DNA. The D gene is left open where the match is weak. Clone size appears in some rows only: once, few, many, or a class for an expanded clone.

size: few
J: TRBJ2-3
D: TRBD2
V: TRBV6-1
CDR3: CASSRKLADTDTQYF
DNA: TGTGCCAGCAGTAGAAAGCTAGCGGACACAGATACGCAGTATTTT

size: many
J: TRBJ2-7
D: NA
V: TRBV2
CDR3: CASSWTLVRNEQYF
DNA: TGTGCCAGCAGTTGGACGCTAGTCAGGAACGAGCAGTACTTC

size: many
J: TRBJ1-1
D: TRBD1
V: TRBV3-1
CDR3: CASSQDATGLRGAFF
DNA: TGTGCCAGCAGCCAAGACGCGACAGGGCTGCGGGGAGCTTTCTTT

size: NA
J: TRBJ1-2
D: NA
V: TRBV29-1
CDR3: CSVAGTYGYTF
DNA: TGCAGCGTTGCCGGGACTTATGGCTACACCTTC

size: NA
J: TRBJ2-1
D: NA
V: TRBV18
CDR3: CASSPTAGNEQFF
DNA: TGTGCCAGCTCACCAACGGCAGGGAATGAGCAGTTCTTC

size: few
J: TRBJ2-7
D: NA
V: TRBV9
CDR3: CASSVAWQGSYEQYF
DNA: TGTGCCAGCAGCGTAGCATGGCAAGGATCCTACGAGCAGTACTTC

size: many
J: TRBJ1-1
D: NA
V: TRBV2
CDR3: CASSARDGHEAFF
DNA: TGTGCCAGCAGTGCGAGGGACGGACATGAAGCTTTCTTT

size: NA
J: TRBJ2-3
D: TRBD2
V: TRBV5-6
CDR3: CASRLRLAGGRGTQYF
DNA: TGTGCCAGCAGGTTGCGACTAGCGGGGGGTCGGGGTACGCAGTATTTT

size: many
J: TRBJ2-2
D: TRBD1
V: TRBV7-7
CDR3: CASSLGQGLDSGELFF
DNA: TGTGCTAGCAGCCTCGGACAGGGGCTAGATTCCGGGGAGCTGTTTTTT

size: many
J: TRBJ2-1
D: NA
V: TRBV6-5
CDR3: CASSYSSGGPYNEQFF
DNA: TGTGCCAGCAGTTACTCTTCGGGGGGCCCCTACAATGAGCAGTTCTTC

size: NA
J: TRBJ1-6
D: NA
V: TRBV7-9
CDR3: CASSLAPPGSNSPLHF
DNA: TGTGCCAGCAGCTTAGCGCCCCCAGGCAGTAATTCACCCCTCCACTTT

size: few
J: TRBJ2-3
D: TRBD2
V: TRBV7-2
CDR3: CASSSGLAGGADVTQYF
DNA: TGTGCCAGCAGCTCGGGACTAGCGGGGGGGGCCGATGTGACGCAGTATTTT

size: few
J: TRBJ2-7
D: TRBD2
V: TRBV7-8
CDR3: CASSLGLARTYEQYF
DNA: TGTGCCAGCAGCCTCGGACTAGCGCGGACCTACGAGCAGTACTTC

size: many
J: TRBJ2-4
D: NA
V: TRBV12-3/TRBV12-4
CDR3: CASSGSFLAKNIQYF
DNA: TGTGCCAGCAGTGGCAGTTTCTTAGCCAAAAACATTCAGTACTTC

size: few
J: TRBJ2-2
D: NA
V: TRBV6-1
CDR3: CASRHPGGRGTGELFF
DNA: TGTGCCAGCAGGCACCCCGGGGGGCGAGGCACCGGGGAGCTGTTTTTT

size: many
J: TRBJ2-7
D: TRBD1
V: TRBV10-3
CDR3: CAISSGQSYEQYF
DNA: TGTGCCATCAGTTCGGGACAGAGCTACGAGCAGTACTTC

size: NA
J: TRBJ2-3
D: NA
V: TRBV4-1
CDR3: CASSQLLSLSQNTQYF
DNA: TGCGCCAGCAGCCAACTCCTAAGTCTGTCTCAGAATACGCAGTATTTT

size: few
J: TRBJ2-1
D: TRBD1
V: TRBV28
CDR3: CASSFGDRGGYNEQFF
DNA: TGTGCCAGCAGTTTCGGAGACAGGGGGGGTTACAATGAGCAGTTCTTC

size: few
J: TRBJ2-4
D: NA
V: TRBV6-2/TRBV6-3
CDR3: CASSFQLPRIQYF
DNA: TGTGCCAGCAGTTTCCAACTGCCAAGGATTCAGTACTTC

size: few
J: TRBJ2-1
D: TRBD2
V: TRBV3-1
CDR3: CASSQTSGQFF
DNA: TGTGCCAGCAGCCAGACTAGCGGCCAGTTCTTC

size: few
J: TRBJ1-2
D: NA
V: TRBV3-1
CDR3: CASSPQVGLNYGYTF
DNA: TGTGCCAGCAGCCCTCAGGTAGGGCTGAACTATGGCTACACCTTC

size: few
J: TRBJ2-7
D: TRBD2
V: TRBV7-2
CDR3: CASSLAQLWSGTVTHYEQYF
DNA: TGTGCCAGCAGCTTAGCCCAATTATGGAGCGGGACCGTAACCCACTACGAGCAGTACTTC

size: few
J: TRBJ2-2
D: NA
V: TRBV11-3
CDR3: CASSNQGDTGELFF
DNA: TGTGCCAGCAGCAACCAGGGAGACACCGGGGAGCTGTTTTTT

size: many
J: TRBJ2-3
D: NA
V: TRBV24-1
CDR3: CATSDFTGSGTDTQYF
DNA: TGTGCCACCAGTGATTTCACGGGATCCGGCACAGATACGCAGTATTTT

size: few
J: TRBJ2-1
D: NA
V: TRBV28
CDR3: CASSLKASVPSYNEQFF
DNA: TGTGCCAGCAGTTTAAAGGCTAGCGTACCGTCCTACAATGAGCAGTTCTTC

size: NA
J: TRBJ1-2
D: TRBD1
V: TRBV6-4
CDR3: CASSAGQFDGYTF
DNA: TGTGCCAGCAGCGCGGGACAGTTCGATGGCTACACCTTC

size: many
J: TRBJ1-3
D: NA
V: TRBV29-1
CDR3: CSVYSGNTIYF
DNA: TGCAGCGTTTACAGTGGAAACACCATATATTTT

size: few
J: TRBJ2-1
D: NA
V: TRBV28
CDR3: CASSLAGSLFPNEQFF
DNA: TGTGCCAGCAGTTTAGCAGGTTCCCTATTCCCTAATGAGCAGTTCTTC

size: many
J: TRBJ2-1
D: TRBD2
V: TRBV11-2
CDR3: CASSLGVSGPRSYNEQFF
DNA: TGTGCCAGCAGCTTAGGTGTTAGCGGGCCCCGCTCCTACAATGAGCAGTTCTTC

size: NA
J: TRBJ2-3
D: NA
V: TRBV7-2
CDR3: CASSALKLGDTQYF
DNA: TGTGCCAGCAGCGCACTTAAATTGGGAGATACGCAGTATTTT

size: NA
J: TRBJ2-5
D: NA
V: TRBV2
CDR3: CASRGDTQETQYF
DNA: TGTGCCAGCAGGGGGGACACCCAAGAGACCCAGTACTTC

size: few
J: TRBJ2-7
D: NA
V: TRBV7-7
CDR3: CASSLWQNYEQYF
DNA: TGTGCTAGCAGCTTATGGCAAAACTACGAGCAGTACTTC

size: many
J: TRBJ2-7
D: NA
V: TRBV24-1
CDR3: CATRDTSSYEQYF
DNA: TGTGCCACGAGGGACACCTCCTCCTACGAGCAGTACTTC

size: many
J: TRBJ2-2
D: TRBD2
V: TRBV12-3/TRBV12-4
CDR3: CASSPGLAGPRELFF
DNA: TGTGCCAGCAGCCCAGGACTAGCGGGACCTAGGGAGCTGTTTTTT

size: many
J: TRBJ2-3
D: TRBD2
V: TRBV5-1
CDR3: CASSSLFSGPSTDTQYF
DNA: TGCGCCAGCAGTTCCCTTTTTAGCGGGCCAAGCACAGATACGCAGTATTTT

size: many
J: TRBJ2-1
D: TRBD1
V: TRBV29-1
CDR3: CSEQGDNEQFF
DNA: TGCAGCGAACAGGGGGACAATGAGCAGTTCTTC

size: many
J: TRBJ2-1
D: NA
V: TRBV3-2
CDR3: CASSQDSAADSYNEQFF
DNA: TGTGCCAGCAGCCAAGATAGTGCAGCAGACTCCTACAATGAGCAGTTCTTC

size: few
J: TRBJ2-5
D: NA
V: TRBV20-1
CDR3: CSASTETQYF
DNA: TGCAGTGCTAGTACGGAGACCCAGTACTTC

size: few
J: TRBJ2-7
D: NA
V: TRBV6-1
CDR3: CASRGLRGALEFSYEQYF
DNA: TGTGCCAGCAGGGGGTTGCGGGGCGCCCTCGAATTCTCCTACGAGCAGTACTTC

size: few
J: TRBJ1-2
D: NA
V: TRBV30
CDR3: CAWSPGLSGYTF
DNA: TGTGCCTGGAGTCCAGGGTTGTCTGGCTACACCTTC

size: NA
J: TRBJ2-2
D: NA
V: TRBV20-1
CDR3: CSAEWGGELFF
DNA: TGCAGTGCTGAGTGGGGCGGGGAGCTGTTTTTT

size: many
J: TRBJ2-2
D: NA
V: TRBV6-2/TRBV6-3
CDR3: CASSYQSQGTGELFF
DNA: TGTGCCAGCAGTTACCAGTCACAGGGCACCGGGGAGCTGTTTTTT

size: NA
J: TRBJ2-5
D: NA
V: TRBV12-3/TRBV12-4
CDR3: CASSPRAGPQQETQYF
DNA: TGTGCCAGCAGTCCCCGCGCGGGGCCCCAGCAAGAGACCCAGTACTTC

size: many
J: TRBJ2-7
D: NA
V: TRBV7-9
CDR3: CASSPQVGVHPYEQYF
DNA: TGTGCCAGCAGCCCCCAGGTCGGGGTCCATCCCTACGAGCAGTACTTC

size: few
J: TRBJ2-6
D: NA
V: TRBV28
CDR3: CASTLGASGANVLTF
DNA: TGTGCCAGCACCCTGGGGGCCTCTGGGGCCAACGTCCTGACTTTC

size: few
J: TRBJ1-1
D: NA
V: TRBV29-1
CDR3: CSVEESLNAEAFF
DNA: TGCAGCGTTGAAGAAAGCCTTAACGCTGAAGCTTTCTTT

size: many
J: TRBJ2-1
D: TRBD2
V: TRBV29-1
CDR3: CSVAPLGGRIHNEQFF
DNA: TGCAGCGTGGCCCCACTAGGCGGGAGAATCCACAATGAGCAGTTCTTC

size: few
J: TRBJ2-7
D: TRBD2
V: TRBV6-1
CDR3: CASSPLAGGGDEQYF
DNA: TGTGCCAGCAGTCCACTAGCGGGAGGGGGCGACGAGCAGTACTTC

size: many
J: TRBJ2-1
D: NA
V: TRBV12-3/TRBV12-4
CDR3: CASSPGPGDEQFF
DNA: TGTGCCAGCAGTCCTGGCCCGGGGGATGAGCAGTTCTTC

size: few
J: TRBJ2-1
D: TRBD1
V: TRBV2
CDR3: CASVVQGQREQFF
DNA: TGTGCCAGCGTGGTACAGGGACAGAGGGAGCAGTTCTTC